The 5 T cell receptor beta chains listed next were all sequenced from one sample in a study of shared clonotypes between healthy human individuals (dated by TCRdb to 2020 to 2021). Library construction relied on the immunoSEQ multiplex PCR assay. Here the immuneACCESS table is served through TCRdb, limited to in-frame sequences with V and J called. Missing clones are a known gap in these copies; in checked studies unresolved V genes cover under half, and the rest lacks a known reason. The sample profile shows roughly 1 million clones; about four fifths of them were found once. The ten largest clones add up to approximately 0.5% of the sample. Sequencing used memory CD4+ T cells from PBMCs. Interpreted using the paper, the cell subset or site label stands for: CD45RA-negative fraction. These receptors were obtained from a man aged 18 to 30 in good health. Some clones in this sample may be carry-over from other donors' samples.

The chain has TRBV18 and TRBJ1-5; D is unresolved. This CDR3 has 15 residues. Germline lookup yields CDR1 KGHSH and CDR2 LQKENI. The V end lost 5 bases, the J end lost 3 bases, and 14 bases lay between the germline ends. The CDR3: CASSRGPVLNQPQHF. The CDR3 DNA reads TGTGCCAGCTCAAGAGGGCCCGTCCTCAATCAGCCCCAGCATTTT.

The gene calls are TRBV29-1 and TRBJ2-1; tentatively, D is TRBD2 (6 bases). Trimming shortened V by 4 bases and J by 5 bases, and 12 bases separated the two germline ends. The CDR3 totals 13 residues. The V gene's germline CDR1 is SQVTM and CDR2 ANQGSEA. The CDR3 is CSVGKGRNNEQFF. DNA of the CDR3: TGCAGCGTTGGTAAGGGGAGGAACAATGAGCAGTTCTTC.

This chain uses TRBV5-8 with TRBJ2-6; D not certain. Germline V lookup: CDR1 SGHTS, CDR2 YDEGEE. V was pared by 4 bases and J by 0 bases, with 11 bases between. The length of the CDR3 is 16 residues. This CDR3 reads CASSLGRYSGANVLTF. As DNA, the CDR3 is TGTGCCAGCAGCCTCGGACGGTACTCTGGGGCCAACGTCCTGACTTTC.

This chain links TRBV6-5 with TRBJ1-2; D is uncertain. Per the germline V gene, CDR1 is MNHEY and CDR2 is SVGAGI. V was pared by 0 bases and J by 2 bases, with 10 bases between. The CDR3 loop spans 15 amino acids. As DNA, the CDR3 is TGTGCCAGCAGTTACTCCGGACTCTACAACTATGGCTACACCTTC. Protein sequence: CASSYSGLYNYGYTF.

The V gene is TRBV5-8, the J gene TRBJ2-7; weak D call: TRBD1 (6 bases). Trimming took 6 bases from V and 4 from J, leaving 17 bases between them. This CDR3 is 14 amino acids long. Germline V gene data show CDR1 as SGHTS and CDR2 as YDEGEE. The CDR3 coding sequence is TGTGCCAGCACCGTCCCCAGGGGTAGATACGAGCAGTACTTC. Translating it yields CASTVPRGRYEQYF.